This T cell receptor beta chain appears in the sequencing data of a study of T cell responses to AZD1222 COVID-19 vaccine. Study overall: It was second doses at about 4 or about 12 weeks that were pooled.

The method was immunoSEQ multiplex PCR; TCRdb's version includes in-frame clones alone and lacks a portion of them. The sample has about 140,000 clones; roughly 84% are singletons. A note on this clone: Its antigen is as yet unknown.

Losses at the gene ends were 3 bases for V and 1 base for J; bases not matched to a gene: 12. The germline V gene encodes CDR1 SEHNR and CDR2 FQNEAQ (reference sequence). CDR3 length equals 18 residues. Study-wide findings and caveats: The reported proportion of spike-specific TCRs targeting unmutated variant regions was nearly half. The number of AZD1222 recipients seropositive at baseline was only 6 or 7.

The sequencing used peripheral blood, collected on day 0 of AZD1222 vaccination. This TCR came from an adult in good health. The chain recombines TRBV7-9 with TRBJ2-3, with TRBD2 identical over 8 bases. This chain's CDR3 is CASSFRTRTSYRTDTQYF. CDR3 DNA sequence: TGTGCCAGCAGCTTCAGAACCCGGACTAGCTATCGCACAGATACGCAGTATTTT.